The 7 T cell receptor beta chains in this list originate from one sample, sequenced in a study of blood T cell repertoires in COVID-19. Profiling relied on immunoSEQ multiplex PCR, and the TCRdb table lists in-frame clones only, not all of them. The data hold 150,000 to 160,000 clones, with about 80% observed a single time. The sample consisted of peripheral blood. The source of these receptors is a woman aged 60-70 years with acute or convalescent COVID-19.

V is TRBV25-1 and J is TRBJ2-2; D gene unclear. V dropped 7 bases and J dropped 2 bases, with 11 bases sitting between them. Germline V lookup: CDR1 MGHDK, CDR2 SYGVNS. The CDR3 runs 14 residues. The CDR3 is CASTAGLNTGELFF. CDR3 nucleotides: TGTGCCAGCACCGCCGGGTTAAACACCGGGGAGCTGTTTTTT.

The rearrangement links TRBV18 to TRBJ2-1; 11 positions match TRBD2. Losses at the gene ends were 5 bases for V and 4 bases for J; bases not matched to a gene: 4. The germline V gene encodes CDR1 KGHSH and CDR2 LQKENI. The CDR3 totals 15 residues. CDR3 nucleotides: TGTGCCAGCTCATCTAGCGGGGGGTCTTACAATGAGCAGTTCTTC. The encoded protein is CASSSSGGSYNEQFF.

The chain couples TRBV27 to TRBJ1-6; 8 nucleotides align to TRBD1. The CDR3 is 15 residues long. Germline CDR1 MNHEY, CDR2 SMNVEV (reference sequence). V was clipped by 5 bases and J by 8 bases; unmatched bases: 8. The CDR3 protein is CASSGPATGDSPLHF. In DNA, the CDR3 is TGTGCCAGCAGTGGTCCCGCGACAGGGGATTCACCCCTCCACTTT.

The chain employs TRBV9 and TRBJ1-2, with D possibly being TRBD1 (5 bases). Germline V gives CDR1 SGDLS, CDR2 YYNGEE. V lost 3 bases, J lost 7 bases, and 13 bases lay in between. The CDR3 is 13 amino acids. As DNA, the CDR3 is TGTGCCAGCAGCGCAGGACAAGTTCGTGGCTACACCTTC. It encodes CASSAGQVRGYTF.

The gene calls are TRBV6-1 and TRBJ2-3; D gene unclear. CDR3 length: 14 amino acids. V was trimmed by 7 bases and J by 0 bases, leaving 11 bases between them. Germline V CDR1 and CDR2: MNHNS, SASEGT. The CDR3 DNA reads TGTGCCAGCACCTGGGCAGCTAGCACAGATACGCAGTATTTT. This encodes CASTWAASTDTQYF.

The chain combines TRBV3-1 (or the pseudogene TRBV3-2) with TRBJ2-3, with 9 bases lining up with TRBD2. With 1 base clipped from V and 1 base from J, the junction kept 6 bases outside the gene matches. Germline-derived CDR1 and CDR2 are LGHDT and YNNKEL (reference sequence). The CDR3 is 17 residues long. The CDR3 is CASSQAPLAGRTDTQYF. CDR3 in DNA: TGTGCCAGCAGCCAAGCCCCCCTAGCGGGGCGCACAGATACGCAGTATTTT.

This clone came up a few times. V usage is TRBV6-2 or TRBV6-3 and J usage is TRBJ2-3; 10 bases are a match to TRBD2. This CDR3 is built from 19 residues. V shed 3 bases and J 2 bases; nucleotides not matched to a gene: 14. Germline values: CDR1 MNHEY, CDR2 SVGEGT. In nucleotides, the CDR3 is TGTGCCAGCAGTTATTATCTAGCGGGGGTCCTTCCCAACACAGATACGCAGTATTTT. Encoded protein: CASSYYLAGVLPNTDTQYF.